This T cell receptor beta chain was captured by sequencing in a study of T cells after yellow fever vaccination. Universal primer sites and UMIs were introduced during 5'RACE template-switching synthesis of TCR cDNA. A single record per CDR3 protein comes from TCRdb applying MiXCR to the 5' RACE reads. The sample carries more than 75,000 distinct CDR3 sequences, around 9.8% recorded once. Looked up from germline, CDR1 is DFQATT and CDR2 is SNEGSKA (reference sequence). The CDR3 is 13 residues long. V dropped 0 bases and J dropped 9 bases, with 12 bases sitting between them. Study-wide points: A small proportion of clonotypes was detected in both the CD4 and CD8 compartments. A weaker secondary response peaked on day 5, the primary on day 15.

V is TRBV20-1 and J is TRBJ2-1; no clear D gene. The sample consisted of CD8+ T cells not binding an NS4B(214-222) dextramer, sorted from PBMCs, taken around 15 days after the first yellow fever vaccination. This TCR derives from a man aged 18 to 29 who received the YFV17D yellow fever vaccine. This CDR3 reads CSARDSRVGEQFF. DNA of the CDR3: TGCAGTGCTAGAGATAGCCGGGTTGGTGAGCAGTTCTTC.